The 4 T cell receptor beta chains below were found in one sample sequenced in a study of T cell responses to AZD1222 COVID-19 vaccine. Clones were sequenced by immunoSEQ multiplex PCR, and TCRdb holds only the in-frame ones, with some missing. The sample carries about 190,000 clones, approximately 94% recorded once. The source material was peripheral blood, sampled on day 0 of AZD1222 vaccination. These receptors all stem from an adult in good health.

This chain connects TRBV4-2 to TRBJ1-4; no reliable D call. The germline CDR1 and CDR2 sequences are LGHNA and YNFKEQ. The CDR3 spans 15 residues. The ends were cut back, 4 bases at V and 7 bases at J, with 16 bases in the middle. The CDR3 reads CASSLQPGGSEKLFF. DNA for the CDR3: TGTGCCAGCAGCCTGCAGCCGGGAGGTAGTGAAAAACTGTTTTTT.

This clone has just one count. The gene calls are TRBV11-3 and TRBJ2-3; 10 bases line up with TRBD2. CDR1 and CDR2 from the germline V gene are SGHNT and YENEEA. The CDR3 covers 15 residues. Germline trimming cut 0 bases from V and 6 bases from J; bases unmatched to any gene: 3. The CDR3 nucleotides are TGTGCCAGCAGCTTAGAAGGTAGCGGGAGGGATACGCAGTATTTT. Its protein product is CASSLEGSGRDTQYF.

The V call is TRBV6-1, the J call TRBJ2-3; 7 bases map to TRBD2. The CDR3 sequence is 18 residues long. The germline V gene has CDR1 MNHNS and CDR2 SASEGT. Trimming cost V 0 bases and J 1 base; bases outside gene matches: 10. The CDR3 spells CASSEAQFGGSGTDTQYF. CDR3 nucleotide sequence: TGTGCCAGCAGTGAAGCGCAGTTTGGCGGGAGTGGCACAGATACGCAGTATTTT.

The rearrangement links TRBV19 to TRBJ1-5, with 7 bases matching TRBD1. The CDR3 is 12 amino acids. After removal of 9 bases from V and 4 bases from J, the junction contained 3 bases not matched to a gene. CDR1 is LNHDA and CDR2 is SQIVND in the germline V gene (reference sequence). The CDR3: CARRQGNQPQHF. The CDR3 DNA reads TGTGCCAGAAGACAGGGAAATCAGCCCCAGCATTTT.